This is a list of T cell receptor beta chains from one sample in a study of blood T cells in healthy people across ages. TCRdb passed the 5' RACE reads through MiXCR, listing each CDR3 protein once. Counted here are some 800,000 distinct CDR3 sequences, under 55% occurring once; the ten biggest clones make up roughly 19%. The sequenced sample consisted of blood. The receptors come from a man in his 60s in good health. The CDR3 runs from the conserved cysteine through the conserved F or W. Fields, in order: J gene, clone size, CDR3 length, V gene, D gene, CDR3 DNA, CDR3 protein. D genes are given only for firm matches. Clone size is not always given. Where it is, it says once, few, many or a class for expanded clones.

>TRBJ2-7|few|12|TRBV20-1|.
TGCAGTGCTAGGGCGCCGTCCCACGAGCAGTACTTC
CSARAPSHEQYF
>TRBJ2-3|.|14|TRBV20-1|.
TGCAGTGTCCCGCGGGACAGCGCAACAGATACGCAGTATTTT
CSVPRDSATDTQYF
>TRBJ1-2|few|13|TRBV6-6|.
TGTGCCAGCTGCATACAAGAAAACTATGGCTACACCTTC
CASCIQENYGYTF
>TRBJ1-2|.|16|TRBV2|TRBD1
TGTGCCAGCAGTATCGTCAGGGGGCGGAATAACTATGGCTACACCTTC
CASSIVRGRNNYGYTF
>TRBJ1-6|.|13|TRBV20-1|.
TGCAGTGCTAGAGATCGGGACCCAACGCCCCTCCACTTT
CSARDRDPTPLHF
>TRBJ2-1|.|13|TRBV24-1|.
TGTGCCACCGGGGGCGTCGGGGTGAATGAGCAGTTCTTC
CATGGVGVNEQFF
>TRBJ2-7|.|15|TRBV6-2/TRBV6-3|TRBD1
TGTGCCAGCAGTTGGTCCCTCCGGGACAGTTACGAGCAGTACTTC
CASSWSLRDSYEQYF
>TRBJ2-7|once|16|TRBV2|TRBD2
TGTGCCAGCAGGGATAGCGGGGTGAAGAGCTCCTACGAGCAGTACTTC
CASRDSGVKSSYEQYF
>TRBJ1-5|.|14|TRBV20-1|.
TGCAGTGCTAGAGGGAGGGGGGAGAATCAGCCCCAGCATTTT
CSARGRGENQPQHF
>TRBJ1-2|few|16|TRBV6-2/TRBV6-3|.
TGTGCCAGCAGCTTGAGAGGAGAGCGGGCTAACTATGGCTACACCTTC
CASSLRGERANYGYTF
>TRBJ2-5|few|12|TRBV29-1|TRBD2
TGCAGCGTGAGGACTAGCTGGGAGACCCAGTACTTC
CSVRTSWETQYF
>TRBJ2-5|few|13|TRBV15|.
TGTGCCACCAGCTTAGCTATAAAAGAGACCCAGTACTTC
CATSLAIKETQYF
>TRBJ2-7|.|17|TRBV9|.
TGTGCCAGCAGCCCAGAAGATCAGGGCACGAAATCCTACGAGCAGTACTTC
CASSPEDQGTKSYEQYF
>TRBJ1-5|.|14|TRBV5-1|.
TGCGCCAGCAGCTCGGGGGAAGGCAATCAGCCCCAGCATTTT
CASSSGEGNQPQHF
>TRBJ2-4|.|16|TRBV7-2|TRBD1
TGTGCCAGCAGCTCCGGGACAGGGAGTACCGGCGGTGTTCAGTACTTC
CASSSGTGSTGGVQYF
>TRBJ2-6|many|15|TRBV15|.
TGTGCCACCAGCACTAGGAGCTCAGGGGCCAACGTCCTGACTTTC
CATSTRSSGANVLTF
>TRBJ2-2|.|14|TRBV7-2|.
TGTGCCAGCAGCCAGCGGGCTAAGTCCGGGGAGCTGTTTTTT
CASSQRAKSGELFF
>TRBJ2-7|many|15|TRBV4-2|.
TGTGCCAGCAGCCAAGATGGGGGCCCAGGATACGAGCAGTACTTC
CASSQDGGPGYEQYF
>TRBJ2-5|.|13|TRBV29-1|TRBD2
TGCAGCGTCGGGGGGGTGGCTGGAGAGACCCAGTACTTC
CSVGGVAGETQYF
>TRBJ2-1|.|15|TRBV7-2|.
TGTGCCAGCAGCTCAAATGGCCTAGCCCACAATGAGCAGTTCTTC
CASSSNGLAHNEQFF
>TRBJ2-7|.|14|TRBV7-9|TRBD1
TGTGCCAGCAGCAGACAGGGTCTTAGGAACGAGCAGTACTTC
CASSRQGLRNEQYF
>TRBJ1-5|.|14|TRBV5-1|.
TGCGCCAGCAGTGAAGGGACCGCCAATCAGCCCCAGCATTTT
CASSEGTANQPQHF
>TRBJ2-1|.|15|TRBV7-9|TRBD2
TGTGCCAGCAGCGATGCCGGGACTAGCGGGGCCGAGCAGTTCTTC
CASSDAGTSGAEQFF
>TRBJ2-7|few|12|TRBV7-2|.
TGTGCCAGCAGCTTCCTAGCCGCCGAGCAGTACTTC
CASSFLAAEQYF